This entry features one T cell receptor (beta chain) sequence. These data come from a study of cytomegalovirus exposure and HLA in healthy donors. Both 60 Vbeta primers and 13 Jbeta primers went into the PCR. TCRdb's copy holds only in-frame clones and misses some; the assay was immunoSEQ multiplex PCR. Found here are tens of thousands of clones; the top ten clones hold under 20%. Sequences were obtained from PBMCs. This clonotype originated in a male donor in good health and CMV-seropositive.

The CDR3: CASSLSGQGYTGELFF. The CDR3 coding sequence is TGCGCCAGCAGCTTGAGTGGACAGGGCTACACCGGGGAGCTGTTTTTT. The V gene is TRBV5-1, the J gene TRBJ2-2, with TRBD1 identical over 8 bases. The germline CDR1 and CDR2 sequences are SGHRS and YFSETQ. V shed 1 base, J shed 3 bases, and the junction held 5 bases outside the gene matches. CDR3 size: 16 residues. The whole variable domain, remainder taken from reference TRBV5-1 and TRBJ2-2, is KAGVTQTPRYLIKTRGQQVTLSCSPISGHRSVSWYQQTPGQGLQFLFEYFSETQRNKGNFPGRFSGRQFSNSRSEMNVSTLELGDSALYLCASSLSGQGYTGELFFGEGSRLTVL.